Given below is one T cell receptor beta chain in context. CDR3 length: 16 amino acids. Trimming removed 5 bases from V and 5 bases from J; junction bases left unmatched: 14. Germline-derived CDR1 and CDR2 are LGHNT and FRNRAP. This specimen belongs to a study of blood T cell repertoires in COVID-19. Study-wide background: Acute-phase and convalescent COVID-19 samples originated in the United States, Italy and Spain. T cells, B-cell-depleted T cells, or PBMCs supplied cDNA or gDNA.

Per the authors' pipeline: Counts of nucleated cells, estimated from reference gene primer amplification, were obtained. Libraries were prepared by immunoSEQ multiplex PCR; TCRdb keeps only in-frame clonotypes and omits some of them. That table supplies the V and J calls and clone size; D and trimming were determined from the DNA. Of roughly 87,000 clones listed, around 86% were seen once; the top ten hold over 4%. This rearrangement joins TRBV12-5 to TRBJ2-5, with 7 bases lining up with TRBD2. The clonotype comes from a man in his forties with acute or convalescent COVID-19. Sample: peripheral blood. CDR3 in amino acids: CASGRPGLPDGETQYF. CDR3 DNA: TGTGCTAGTGGTCGGCCGGGACTACCCGATGGTGAGACCCAGTACTTC. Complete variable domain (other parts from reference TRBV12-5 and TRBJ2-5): DARVTQTPRHKVTEMGQEVTMRCQPILGHNTVFWYRQTMMQGLELLAYFRNRAPLDDSGMPKDRFSAEMPDATLATLKIQPSEPRDSAVYFCASGRPGLPDGETQYFGPGTRLLVL.